The 5 T cell receptor beta chains below come from one sample, sequenced in a study of T cell repertoires in cytomegalovirus infection. TCRdb re-analysed the reads in MiXCR, keeping a single row per CDR3 protein. The repertoire consists of more than 150,000 distinct CDR3 sequences, with roughly 30% occurring once and the leading ten covering approximately 30%. Sequencing input: PBMCs. The receptor set was obtained from a human donor in good health (CMV status not recorded). Some clones in this sample may be carry-over from other donors' samples.

This clonotype occurred many times. The chain joins TRBV12-3 or TRBV12-4 to TRBJ2-7, with 7 positions matching TRBD1. The CDR3 has 15 residues. Unmatched junction bases numbered 12, after V lost 4 bases and J lost 6 bases. The CDR3: CASSYGLTGSSEQYF. CDR3 DNA: TGTGCCAGCAGTTATGGTTTGACAGGGAGTAGCGAGCAGTACTTC.

This clonotype was detected ten times or more. The rearrangement joins TRBV7-2 to TRBJ2-6; D gene uncertain. CDR1 SGHTA and CDR2 FQGNSA come from the germline V gene. Trimming left V 8 bases short and J 1 base short, with 15 bases between. This CDR3 region has 16 residues. CDR3 DNA sequence: TGTGCCAGCCCCTCTAGGGTGTCATCTGGGGCCAACGTCCTGACTTTC. Protein product: CASPSRVSSGANVLTF.

The chain uses TRBV11-2 and TRBJ2-1; D unresolved. The CDR3 is 11 residues long. V was shortened by 5 bases and J by 9 bases, with 8 bases between the two germline ends. Germline-derived CDR1 and CDR2 are SGHAT and FQNNGV. As DNA, the CDR3 is TGTGCCAGCAGCCCCCAATTTGAGCAGTTCTTC. It codes for CASSPQFEQFF.

This chain connects TRBV2 to TRBJ2-6; either TRBD1 or TRBD2 may supply D (5 bases each). Germline V gives CDR1 SNHLY, CDR2 FYNNEI. V was shortened by 6 bases and J by 0 bases, with 15 bases between the two germline ends. The CDR3 contains 17 residues. This chain's CDR3 is CASRHRDVYSGANVLTF. CDR3 coding DNA: TGTGCCAGCAGACACCGGGACGTCTACTCTGGGGCCAACGTCCTGACTTTC.

The table lists this clonotype with a few counts. The CDR3 sequence is CASSHRQGEAFF. Written as DNA, the CDR3 is TGCGCCAGCAGCCATAGACAGGGTGAAGCTTTCTTT. The chain recombines TRBV4-3 with TRBJ1-1; 7 nucleotides line up with TRBD1. This CDR3 spans 12 amino acids. Looked up from germline, CDR1 is LGHNA and CDR2 is YSLEER. The junction had 2 bases not matched to a gene; V was cut back by 3 bases and J by 7 bases.